These T cell receptor beta chains were read from a single sample in a study of Ad26.COV2.S vaccination and SARS-CoV-2 variants. Sequencing was performed with immunoSEQ multiplex PCR; in TCRdb, only in-frame clones are kept and a portion is missing. The sample carries a few hundred thousand clones, around 82% recorded once. Source: peripheral blood, taken in a trial of Ad26.COV2.S vaccine versus placebo. Receptors were obtained from a person aged 18-65 years who received the Ad26.COV2.S COVID-19 vaccine or a placebo. Each CDR3 is given with its conserved first and last residue. The D gene is left open where the match is weak. Size tells how often a clone was seen (once, few, many) or the class of an expanded clone, and some rows leave it out.

v_gene: TRBV11-3; d_gene: TRBD2; j_gene: TRBJ2-7; abundance: .; CDR3nt: TGTGCCAGCAGCCCCCGTCCGGGCGGGAGGAGGAACGAGCAGTACTTC; CDR3aa: CASSPRPGGRRNEQYF
v_gene: TRBV3-1/TRBV3-2; d_gene: TRBD2; j_gene: TRBJ2-1; abundance: .; CDR3nt: TGTGCCAGCAGTCTATACAGCGGGAGCTCCTACAATGAGCAGTTCTTC; CDR3aa: CASSLYSGSSYNEQFF
v_gene: TRBV9; d_gene: .; j_gene: TRBJ2-7; abundance: .; CDR3nt: TGTGCCAGCACCCCAACGGCTGAAAGTTCCTACGAGCAGTACTTC; CDR3aa: CASTPTAESSYEQYF
v_gene: TRBV18; d_gene: .; j_gene: TRBJ1-4; abundance: .; CDR3nt: TGTGCCAGCTCACGGGAAAAAAGAAGATGGTCTGAAAAACTGTTTTTT; CDR3aa: CASSREKRRWSEKLFF
v_gene: TRBV4-2; d_gene: .; j_gene: TRBJ2-5; abundance: .; CDR3nt: TGTGCCAGCAGCCAAGGGGTTAACTTCCTCCAAGAGACCCAGTACTTC; CDR3aa: CASSQGVNFLQETQYF
v_gene: TRBV2; d_gene: .; j_gene: TRBJ1-6; abundance: few; CDR3nt: TGTGCCAGCAGACCCGATGCTGTGCGGGGTTCACCCCTCCACTTT; CDR3aa: CASRPDAVRGSPLHF
v_gene: TRBV3-1/TRBV3-2; d_gene: .; j_gene: TRBJ2-3; abundance: .; CDR3nt: TGTGCCAGCAGCCGTCTTGACAGCACAGATACGCAGTATTTT; CDR3aa: CASSRLDSTDTQYF
v_gene: TRBV6-5; d_gene: .; j_gene: TRBJ2-7; abundance: few; CDR3nt: TGTGCCAGCAAGCCAGGGGGGCTCTACGAGCAGTACTTC; CDR3aa: CASKPGGLYEQYF
v_gene: TRBV7-9; d_gene: TRBD1; j_gene: TRBJ2-7; abundance: .; CDR3nt: TGTGCCAGCAGCCATATATGGGACAGGGGCTACGAGCAGTACTTC; CDR3aa: CASSHIWDRGYEQYF
v_gene: TRBV5-8; d_gene: .; j_gene: TRBJ1-2; abundance: .; CDR3nt: TGTGCCAGCAGCCTGGAAGGATCTTTGGCCGGCTACACCTTC; CDR3aa: CASSLEGSLAGYTF
v_gene: TRBV7-2; d_gene: .; j_gene: TRBJ1-6; abundance: .; CDR3nt: TGTGCCAGCAACTTGGGGGGTTCACCCCTCCACTTT; CDR3aa: CASNLGGSPLHF
v_gene: TRBV14; d_gene: .; j_gene: TRBJ1-2; abundance: .; CDR3nt: TGTGCCAGCAGCCAAGAGGTTGGGGGTGGCTACACCTTC; CDR3aa: CASSQEVGGGYTF
v_gene: TRBV27; d_gene: TRBD2; j_gene: TRBJ2-7; abundance: .; CDR3nt: TGTGCCAGCAGTTCACCTCGGGCTAGCGGGAGAGGGAGCTCCTACGAGCAGTACTTC; CDR3aa: CASSSPRASGRGSSYEQYF
v_gene: TRBV13; d_gene: .; j_gene: TRBJ1-3; abundance: few; CDR3nt: TGTGCCAGCAGCTCCCCCCTAGAGGGAAACACCATATATTTT; CDR3aa: CASSSPLEGNTIYF
v_gene: TRBV19; d_gene: .; j_gene: TRBJ1-3; abundance: .; CDR3nt: TGTGCCAGTAGTCCCCGCGGTGGAAACACCATATATTTT; CDR3aa: CASSPRGGNTIYF
v_gene: TRBV11-2; d_gene: TRBD2; j_gene: TRBJ2-4; abundance: .; CDR3nt: TGTGCCAGCAGCTGGGACCGGGAGGACATTCAGTACTTC; CDR3aa: CASSWDREDIQYF
v_gene: TRBV19; d_gene: TRBD2; j_gene: TRBJ2-7; abundance: once; CDR3nt: TGTGCCAGCCGGACTAGCGGAAGCTCCTACGAGCAGTACTTC; CDR3aa: CASRTSGSSYEQYF
v_gene: TRBV19; d_gene: TRBD1; j_gene: TRBJ2-7; abundance: .; CDR3nt: TGTGCCAGCCAGGGACAGCTCTCCTACGAGCAGTACTTC; CDR3aa: CASQGQLSYEQYF
v_gene: TRBV5-5; d_gene: TRBD2; j_gene: TRBJ2-5; abundance: .; CDR3nt: TGTGCCAGCAGCCTGGAACACGCCGGGACTAGCGTTCGGGGAGAGACCCAGTACTTC; CDR3aa: CASSLEHAGTSVRGETQYF
v_gene: TRBV19; d_gene: .; j_gene: TRBJ1-6; abundance: .; CDR3nt: TGTGCCAGTAGTAAGGGGGGGCCCTATAATTCACCCCTCCACTTT; CDR3aa: CASSKGGPYNSPLHF
v_gene: TRBV11-3; d_gene: .; j_gene: TRBJ2-7; abundance: .; CDR3nt: TGTGCCAGCAGCTTAGGTTCCCGGGGGTCTACCAGCTCCTACGAGCAGTACTTC; CDR3aa: CASSLGSRGSTSSYEQYF
v_gene: TRBV4-3; d_gene: TRBD1; j_gene: TRBJ1-4; abundance: .; CDR3nt: TGCGCCAGCAACCGAGGACAGGGAGCTAAATATGAGACGGAAAAACTGTTTTTT; CDR3aa: CASNRGQGAKYETEKLFF
v_gene: TRBV7-3; d_gene: .; j_gene: TRBJ2-2; abundance: .; CDR3nt: TGTGCCAGCAAGGAAACGAACACCGGGGAGCTGTTTTTT; CDR3aa: CASKETNTGELFF
v_gene: TRBV7-2; d_gene: TRBD2; j_gene: TRBJ2-5; abundance: .; CDR3nt: TGTGCCAGCAGCTTAGGGGTATTGAGTAGCGGGGGGCATGAGACCCAGTACTTC; CDR3aa: CASSLGVLSSGGHETQYF
v_gene: TRBV7-9; d_gene: TRBD1; j_gene: TRBJ1-5; abundance: few; CDR3nt: TGTGCCAGCAGCGTACAGGGGGCCCATCAGCCCCAGCATTTT; CDR3aa: CASSVQGAHQPQHF
v_gene: TRBV3-1/TRBV3-2; d_gene: .; j_gene: TRBJ2-3; abundance: once; CDR3nt: TGTGCCAGCAGTTATCCAAGGGTTGGGGGCTCCGGAGATACGCAGTATTTT; CDR3aa: CASSYPRVGGSGDTQYF
v_gene: TRBV11-3; d_gene: .; j_gene: TRBJ1-1; abundance: .; CDR3nt: TGTGCCAGCAGCTCTTATAGGGGGAGGAGGAAAACTGAAGCTTTCTTT; CDR3aa: CASSSYRGRRKTEAFF
v_gene: TRBV3-1/TRBV3-2; d_gene: .; j_gene: TRBJ2-7; abundance: .; CDR3nt: TGTGCCAGCAGTTACCTCGGTTACGAGCAGTACTTC; CDR3aa: CASSYLGYEQYF
v_gene: TRBV15; d_gene: .; j_gene: TRBJ2-7; abundance: .; CDR3nt: TGTGCCACCAGCAGAGACAGGGGTTTGAGTAAATCCTACGAGCAGTACTTC; CDR3aa: CATSRDRGLSKSYEQYF
v_gene: TRBV18; d_gene: TRBD1; j_gene: TRBJ1-1; abundance: .; CDR3nt: TGTGCCAGCGAGGCAGGGGGGTACATGAACACTGAAGCTTTCTTT; CDR3aa: CASEAGGYMNTEAFF
v_gene: TRBV29-1; d_gene: .; j_gene: TRBJ2-4; abundance: .; CDR3nt: TGCAGCGTTGGGTACCGGGGGAGCATTCAGTACTTC; CDR3aa: CSVGYRGSIQYF
v_gene: TRBV30; d_gene: .; j_gene: TRBJ2-2; abundance: .; CDR3nt: TGTGCCTGCGGCCCTGCCGGGGAGCTGTTTTTT; CDR3aa: CACGPAGELFF
v_gene: TRBV7-9; d_gene: .; j_gene: TRBJ2-5; abundance: .; CDR3nt: TGTGCCAGCAGCTCGGGGCTCTTAGAGACCCAGTACTTC; CDR3aa: CASSSGLLETQYF
v_gene: TRBV19; d_gene: TRBD1; j_gene: TRBJ1-1; abundance: .; CDR3nt: TGTGCCAGTAGTCCGGGGACAGCCCTAGGGAACACTGAAGCTTTCTTT; CDR3aa: CASSPGTALGNTEAFF
v_gene: TRBV6-2/TRBV6-3; d_gene: TRBD1; j_gene: TRBJ2-5; abundance: .; CDR3nt: TGTGCCAGCAGTTACTATTCGACAGGGGGCCGGGAGACCCAGTACTTC; CDR3aa: CASSYYSTGGRETQYF
v_gene: TRBV27; d_gene: .; j_gene: TRBJ2-7; abundance: .; CDR3nt: TGTGCCAGCAGCTTCGGACCAACCTACGAGCAGTACTTC; CDR3aa: CASSFGPTYEQYF
v_gene: TRBV6-5; d_gene: .; j_gene: TRBJ2-6; abundance: .; CDR3nt: TGTGCCAGCAGTTACGACGGGGTCGGGGCCAACGTCCTGACTTTC; CDR3aa: CASSYDGVGANVLTF
v_gene: TRBV5-1; d_gene: TRBD1; j_gene: TRBJ2-5; abundance: .; CDR3nt: TGCGCCAGCAGAAAGGGGGCTCAAGAGACCCAGTACTTC; CDR3aa: CASRKGAQETQYF
v_gene: TRBV4-1; d_gene: TRBD1; j_gene: TRBJ1-1; abundance: .; CDR3nt: TGCGCCAGCAGCCAAGTTCAGGGGGGAGCTTTCTTT; CDR3aa: CASSQVQGGAFF
v_gene: TRBV5-5; d_gene: .; j_gene: TRBJ2-5; abundance: .; CDR3nt: TGTGCCAGCAGCCCTGGAATGACAGGATGGGAGACCCAGTACTTC; CDR3aa: CASSPGMTGWETQYF
v_gene: TRBV12-3/TRBV12-4; d_gene: TRBD2; j_gene: TRBJ2-5; abundance: .; CDR3nt: TGTGCCAGCACTTTTAGCGGGGAGACCCAGTACTTC; CDR3aa: CASTFSGETQYF
v_gene: TRBV7-9; d_gene: .; j_gene: TRBJ2-3; abundance: many; CDR3nt: TGTGCCAGCAGCTTGGGCCTCGGGGATACGCAGTATTTT; CDR3aa: CASSLGLGDTQYF
v_gene: TRBV15; d_gene: .; j_gene: TRBJ2-2; abundance: .; CDR3nt: TGTGCCACCAGCAAAGGGGGGGACCTAACCGGGGAGCTGTTTTTT; CDR3aa: CATSKGGDLTGELFF
v_gene: TRBV4-1; d_gene: .; j_gene: TRBJ2-1; abundance: .; CDR3nt: TGCGCCAGCAGCCAAGATCATCAGCGGGCAAGCTACAATGAGCAGTTCTTC; CDR3aa: CASSQDHQRASYNEQFF
v_gene: TRBV19; d_gene: .; j_gene: TRBJ2-3; abundance: .; CDR3nt: TGTGCCAGTAGACCCGCGGACCGAGGCCCAGATACGCAGTATTTT; CDR3aa: CASRPADRGPDTQYF
v_gene: TRBV3-1/TRBV3-2; d_gene: TRBD2; j_gene: TRBJ2-5; abundance: .; CDR3nt: TGTGCCAGCAGACCAACTAGCGGGAGGCCTCACCAGTACTTC; CDR3aa: CASRPTSGRPHQYF
v_gene: TRBV7-2; d_gene: .; j_gene: TRBJ2-1; abundance: .; CDR3nt: TGTGCCAGCAGTTCTCAGCCCCCTGAAGGTGAGCAGTTCTTC; CDR3aa: CASSSQPPEGEQFF
v_gene: TRBV11-2; d_gene: .; j_gene: TRBJ1-1; abundance: .; CDR3nt: TGTGCCAGCAGCTTCAGTTTCCCGGGACCGGAAGCTTTCTTT; CDR3aa: CASSFSFPGPEAFF
v_gene: TRBV30; d_gene: TRBD1; j_gene: TRBJ1-2; abundance: .; CDR3nt: TGTGCCTGGAGATTGGACAGGCCCTACGCTAACTATGGCTACACCTTC; CDR3aa: CAWRLDRPYANYGYTF
v_gene: TRBV3-1/TRBV3-2; d_gene: .; j_gene: TRBJ1-1; abundance: .; CDR3nt: TGTGCCAGCAGCCAAATGGGGGAAGACGCTGAAGCTTTCTTT; CDR3aa: CASSQMGEDAEAFF
v_gene: TRBV6-1; d_gene: .; j_gene: TRBJ1-1; abundance: few; CDR3nt: TGTGCCAGCAGTGAAGCGTCGGACATGAACACTGAAGCTTTCTTT; CDR3aa: CASSEASDMNTEAFF
v_gene: TRBV5-4; d_gene: .; j_gene: TRBJ2-5; abundance: .; CDR3nt: TGTGCCAGCAGCTTGGAAGGGTCAGGGGGGCAAGAGACCCAGTACTTC; CDR3aa: CASSLEGSGGQETQYF
v_gene: TRBV3-1/TRBV3-2; d_gene: .; j_gene: TRBJ2-5; abundance: .; CDR3nt: TGTGCCAGCAGCCCACCCTGGGCAACCGGGACCCAGTACTTC; CDR3aa: CASSPPWATGTQYF
v_gene: TRBV7-9; d_gene: TRBD2; j_gene: TRBJ2-5; abundance: .; CDR3nt: TGTGCCAGCAGCTTAGCGGCGGGGGGGCCGTTGGAGACCCAGTACTTC; CDR3aa: CASSLAAGGPLETQYF
v_gene: TRBV4-3; d_gene: .; j_gene: TRBJ2-1; abundance: .; CDR3nt: TGCGCCAGCAGCGTGACAGGCCGCCTCTACTCCTACAATGAGCAGTTCTTC; CDR3aa: CASSVTGRLYSYNEQFF
v_gene: TRBV6-2/TRBV6-3; d_gene: .; j_gene: TRBJ2-7; abundance: .; CDR3nt: TGTGCCAGCAGTTACGGGACTTTATACGAGCAGTACTTC; CDR3aa: CASSYGTLYEQYF
v_gene: TRBV5-1; d_gene: .; j_gene: TRBJ1-4; abundance: .; CDR3nt: TGCGCCAGCAGCTCCGGACGGCTTGCAACTAATGAAAAACTGTTTTTT; CDR3aa: CASSSGRLATNEKLFF